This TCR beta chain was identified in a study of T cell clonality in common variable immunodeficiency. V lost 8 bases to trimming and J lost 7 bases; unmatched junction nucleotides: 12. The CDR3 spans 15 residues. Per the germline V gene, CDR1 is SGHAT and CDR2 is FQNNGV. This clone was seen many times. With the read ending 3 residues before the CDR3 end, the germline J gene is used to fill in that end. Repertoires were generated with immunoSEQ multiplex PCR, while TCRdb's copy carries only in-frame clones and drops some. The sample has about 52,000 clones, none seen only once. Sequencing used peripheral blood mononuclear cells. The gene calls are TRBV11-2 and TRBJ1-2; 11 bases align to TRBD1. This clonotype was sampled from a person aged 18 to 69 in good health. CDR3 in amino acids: CASSPDRGPASGYTF. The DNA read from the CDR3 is TGTGCCAGCTCCCCGGACAGGGGGCCTGCGAGTGGC.